This T cell receptor beta chain was captured in a study of CXCR3-negative and CXCR3-positive naive CD8 T cells. Study at large: The libraries yielded about 135 million TRB reads, about 1.5 +/- 0.3 million each. Findings and caveats of the study: With surface CD5 comparable between naive subsets, TCR strength was estimated using properties derived from the TRB CDR3. TRBV-TRBJ usage was alike in naive CXCR3-negative and CXCR3-positive cells but differed in memory cells. CXCR3-positive naive cells carried more hydrophobic TRB CDR3s than CXCR3-negative naive cells did.

Germline CDR1 reads SQVTM; CDR2 reads ANQGSEA. The CDR3 loop spans 14 amino acids. By frequency, this clonotype is medium-sized (0.01 to 0.1%). The antigen is undetermined. The authors made the TRB cDNA libraries by 5' RACE using UMI labels. After re-calling the 5' RACE reads, TCRdb lists one entry per CDR3 protein, DNA absent. The sample totals about 6,000 distinct CDR3 sequences; its top ten clones hold around 1.8%. The genes are TRBV29-1 and TRBJ2-7; TCRdb names TRBD1, which stays unverified in the absence of DNA. Sequences were obtained from naive CXCR3+ CD8+ T cells from blood. Documented subset: CD45RO-CCR7+CD27+CD95- naive CD8+ T cells expressing CXCR3 (TNR3+). The origin of this receptor is a human donor in good health. Some clones in this sample may be carry-over from other donors' samples. The CDR3 reads CSGIGTGSSYEQYF.